Listed here is a single TCR beta chain. This clone was seen more than once but under ten times. What antigen it recognizes has not been identified. Per-nucleotide qualities are absent, and no much larger clonotype sits a single base away. TCRbeta CDR3 regions were amplified from genomic DNA using the immunoSEQ Assay, a bias-controlled multiplex PCR. The study's processing was this. The number of nucleated cells in each sample was estimated by amplification of reference gene primers within the assay. To quantify the absolute abundance of each unique TCRbeta CDR3 rearrangement, sequence reads were collapsed and filtered. For each sample, productive Simpson clonality was calculated as the square root of Simpson's diversity index over productive rearrangements. TCRdb's version of the immuneACCESS table is confined to in-frame rearrangements and falls short of the full clone set. An unresolved V gene accounts for under half of the shortfall where checked; the remainder is of unknown origin. For V, J and clone size, that table is used; D and trimming come from the DNA. This sample comprises 55,000 to 75,000 clones, just under 85% of them detected only once. In total, the top ten clones hold approximately 28% of the sample.

Collaborating institutions collected whole blood in K2EDTA tubes following their own protocols. Collaborator samples were shipped for TCRbeta analysis as frozen whole blood, isolated PBMCs, or DNA extracted from either sample type. The entry originates in a study of blood T cell repertoires in COVID-19 (TCRdb year 2020). With regard to the full study: Samples from collaborators originated in the United States, Italy and Spain and spanned both the acute and convalescent phases of COVID-19. The repertoires were made available in a free public database intended to serve as a resource for research on the immune response to SARS-CoV-2. The material from the prospective study consisted of cDNA or gDNA derived from T cells, B-cell-depleted T cells, or PBMCs. Where HLA class I and class II types were available, the types were taken from metadata supplied by the sample provider, not from assay-based typing. A de-identified subject ID, COVID-19 status, age in years and sex were almost always included in the sample metadata. Samples came from the ongoing ImmuneRACE study (first 160 participants) plus 1,254 subjects from 6 global collaborators. The dataset comprised deeply sampled blood TCRbeta repertoires from subjects exposed to, actively infected with, or recovered from COVID-19. The research as a whole found: Clinical and demographic metadata were provided uncurated, with the amount varying by source and participant.

Between the V and J ends, shortened by 2 bases and 3 bases respectively, the junction contains 8 bases. The CDR3, from cysteine to phenylalanine, totals 14 residues. The sequence is cut down to CDR3 DNA, 42 bases in frame from base 1. CDR1 MNHEY and CDR2 SVGAGI are derived from the germline V gene. This receptor was identified in a man aged 65 to 85 with acute or convalescent COVID-19. Here the chain combines TRBV6-5 and TRBJ1-3, and the D gene may be TRBD1, 5 bases matching. The sequenced sample consisted of peripheral blood. The DNA sequence is TGTGCCAGCAGTTACCGGCAGGGTGGAAACACCATATATTTT. Translated, this is CASSYRQGGNTIYF.